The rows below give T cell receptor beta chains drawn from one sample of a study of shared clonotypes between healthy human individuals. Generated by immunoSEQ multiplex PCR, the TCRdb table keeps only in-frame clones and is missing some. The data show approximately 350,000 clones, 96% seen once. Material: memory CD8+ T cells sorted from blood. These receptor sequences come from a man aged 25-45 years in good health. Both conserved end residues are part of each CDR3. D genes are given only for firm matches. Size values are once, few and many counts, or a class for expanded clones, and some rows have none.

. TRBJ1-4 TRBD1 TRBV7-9 CASSLTDRGGSEKLFF TGTGCCAGCAGCCTAACCGACAGGGGAGGAAGTGAAAAACTGTTTTTT
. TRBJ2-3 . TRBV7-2 CASSFQNTQYF TGTGCCAGCAGCTTCCAAAATACGCAGTATTTT
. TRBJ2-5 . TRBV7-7 CASSPLGGILRGQYF TGTGCTAGCAGCCCCCTTGGGGGTATTCTTAGGGGCCAGTACTTC
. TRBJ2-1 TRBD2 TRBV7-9 CASSHRRTLAGVLNEQFF TGTGCCAGCAGCCACAGAAGAACTCTAGCGGGAGTTCTCAATGAGCAGTTCTTC
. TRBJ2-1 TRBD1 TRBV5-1 CASSLVHGQGNNEQFF TGCGCCAGCAGCTTGGTGCACGGACAGGGTAACAATGAGCAGTTCTTC
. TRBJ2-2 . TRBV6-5 CASSYGRRAGSGELFF TGTGCCAGCAGTTACGGGCGCCGGGCGGGTTCCGGGGAGCTGTTTTTT
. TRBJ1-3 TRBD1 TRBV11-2 CASSLWGWQGATGNTIYF TGTGCCAGCAGCTTATGGGGCTGGCAGGGGGCGACTGGAAACACCATATATTTT
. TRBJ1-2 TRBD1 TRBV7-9 CASITTDIQGRRGYTF TGTGCCAGCATCACCACAGACATACAGGGGAGGAGAGGCTACACCTTC
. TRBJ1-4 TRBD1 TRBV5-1 CASSLGDRGEVEKLFF TGCGCCAGCAGCTTGGGCGACAGGGGGGAGGTTGAAAAACTGTTTTTT
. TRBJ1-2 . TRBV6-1 CASRAWTVIYGYTF TGTGCCAGCAGAGCTTGGACAGTCATCTATGGCTACACCTTC
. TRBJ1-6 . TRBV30 CAWSLGRPNSPLHF TGTGCCTGGAGTTTAGGCAGGCCCAATTCACCCCTCCACTTT
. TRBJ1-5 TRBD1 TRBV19 CASRKTGDQPQHF TGTGCCAGTAGAAAGACAGGGGATCAGCCCCAGCATTTT
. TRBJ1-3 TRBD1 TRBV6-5 CASSYGQGGNTIYF TGTGCCAGCAGTTACGGACAGGGAGGTAACACCATATATTTT
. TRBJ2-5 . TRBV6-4 CASRARPETQYF TGTGCCTCAAGGGCTAGGCCAGAGACCCAGTACTTC
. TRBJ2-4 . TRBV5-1 CASSLGGIVAKNIQYF TGCGCCAGCAGCTTGGGCGGGATCGTGGCCAAAAACATTCAGTACTTC
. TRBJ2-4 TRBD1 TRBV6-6 CASSSLGQGAVIQYF TGTGCCAGCAGTTCTTTGGGACAGGGGGCGGTCATTCAGTACTTC
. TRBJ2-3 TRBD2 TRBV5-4 CASSLQTSGTTDTQYF TGTGCCAGCAGCTTACAGACTAGCGGGACGACAGATACGCAGTATTTT
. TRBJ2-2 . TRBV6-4 CASSEIGFPTGELFF TGTGCCAGCAGTGAAATTGGGTTCCCCACCGGGGAGCTGTTTTTT
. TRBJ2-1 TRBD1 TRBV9 CASSEQGAYNEQFF TGTGCCAGCAGCGAACAGGGGGCCTACAATGAGCAGTTCTTC
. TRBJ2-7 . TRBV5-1 CASSLVTGTYEQYF TGCGCCAGCAGCTTAGTAACAGGGACCTACGAGCAGTACTTC
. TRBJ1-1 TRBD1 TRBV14 CASSPTDRVNTEAFF TGTGCCAGCAGCCCAACGGACAGGGTGAACACTGAAGCTTTCTTT
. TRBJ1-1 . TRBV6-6 CASRGFAEAFF TGTGCCAGCAGAGGGTTCGCTGAAGCTTTCTTT
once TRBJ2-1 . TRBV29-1 CSVEVAGWGEQFF TGCAGCGTTGAAGTGGCAGGTTGGGGTGAGCAGTTCTTC
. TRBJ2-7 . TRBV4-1 CASSQYYSYEQYF TGCGCCAGCAGCCAGTATTACTCCTACGAGCAGTACTTC
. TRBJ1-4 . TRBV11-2 CASSLRPSWEEKLFF TGTGCCAGCAGCCTCCGACCCTCTTGGGAAGAAAAACTGTTTTTT
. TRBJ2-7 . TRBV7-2 CASSLVGNEQYF TGTGCCAGCAGCTTAGTCGGAAACGAGCAGTACTTC
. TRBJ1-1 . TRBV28 CASSKTPNTEAFF TGTGCCAGCAGCAAGACACCGAACACTGAAGCTTTCTTT
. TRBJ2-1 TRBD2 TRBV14 CASSQDWDYHNEQFF TGTGCCAGCAGCCAAGATTGGGACTACCACAATGAGCAGTTCTTC
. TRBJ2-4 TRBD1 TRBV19 CASRGTGRENIQYF TGTGCCAGTAGGGGGACAGGGAGGGAAAACATTCAGTACTTC
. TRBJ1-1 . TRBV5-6 CASSFLTEAFF TGTGCCAGCAGCTTCCTTACTGAAGCTTTCTTT
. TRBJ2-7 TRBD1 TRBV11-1 CASSFSDRLSSYEQYF TGTGCCAGCAGCTTTTCGGACAGGTTAAGCTCCTACGAGCAGTACTTC
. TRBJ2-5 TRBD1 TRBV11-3 CASSSGQGGQETQYF TGTGCCAGCAGCTCGGGACAGGGGGGCCAAGAGACCCAGTACTTC
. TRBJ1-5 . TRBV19 CASSIREGLNQPQHF TGTGCCAGTAGTATAAGAGAGGGACTAAATCAGCCCCAGCATTTT
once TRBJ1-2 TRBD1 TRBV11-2 CASSLDRTGIYGYTF TGTGCCAGCAGCTTAGATCGGACAGGGATCTATGGCTACACCTTC
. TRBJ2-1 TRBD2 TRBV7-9 CASSPHSGSLLYNEQFF TGTGCCAGCAGCCCGCATAGCGGGAGCCTACTATACAATGAGCAGTTCTTC
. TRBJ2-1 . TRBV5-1 CASSLISSYNEQFF TGCGCCAGCAGCTTGATTAGCTCCTACAATGAGCAGTTCTTC
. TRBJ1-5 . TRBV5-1 CASSLGPFNQPQHF TGCGCCAGCAGCTTGGGCCCGTTCAATCAGCCCCAGCATTTT
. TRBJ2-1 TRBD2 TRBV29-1 CSVGRGTSFNEQFF TGCAGCGTTGGCAGGGGGACTAGCTTCAATGAGCAGTTCTTC
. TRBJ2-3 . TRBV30 CAWSLGRTDTQYF TGTGCCTGGAGTCTCGGGAGAACAGATACGCAGTATTTT
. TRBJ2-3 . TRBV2 CASKGGEVGLFTDTQYF TGTGCCAGCAAAGGGGGGGAGGTGGGGCTTTTCACAGATACGCAGTATTTT
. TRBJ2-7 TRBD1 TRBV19 CASSLGTGYEQYF TGTGCCAGTAGTCTCGGGACAGGCTACGAGCAGTACTTC
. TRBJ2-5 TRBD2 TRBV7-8 CASSVRLAGEEETQYF TGTGCCAGCAGCGTTCGACTAGCGGGAGAGGAAGAGACCCAGTACTTC
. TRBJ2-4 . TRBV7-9 CASSLLGSQYF TGTGCCAGCAGCTTATTGGGCTCCCAGTACTTC
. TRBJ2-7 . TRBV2 CASSETGYEQYF TGTGCCAGCAGTGAAACGGGCTACGAGCAGTACTTC
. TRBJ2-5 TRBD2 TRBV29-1 CSVCLAGLSGTQYF TGCAGCGTCTGCCTAGCGGGGCTGAGCGGGACCCAGTACTTC
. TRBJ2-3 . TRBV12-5 CASGLLGTDTQYF TGTGCTAGTGGTTTGCTCGGGACAGATACGCAGTATTTT
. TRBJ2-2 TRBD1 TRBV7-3 CASSTETGAGELFF TGTGCCAGCAGCACCGAGACAGGGGCCGGGGAGCTGTTTTTT
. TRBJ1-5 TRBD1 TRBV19 CASRRDRDSNQPQHF TGTGCCAGTAGGAGGGACAGGGATAGCAATCAGCCCCAGCATTTT